One and the same sample provided the 28 T cell receptor beta chains below, sequenced in a study of tumor and adjacent non-tumor tissue in lung cancer. RNA was extracted from bulk tissue without any cell sorting. The library came from three nested PCR rounds adapted from ARM-PCR protocols. TCRdb used MiXCR to reprocess the multiplex PCR reads, holding one entry per CDR3 protein. Seen here are 75,000 to 95,000 distinct CDR3 sequences, just under 75% observed once, and the top ten hold 8% to 10%. Sequencing was carried out using lung tumor tissue. The receptor source for this set is a woman between 40 and 50 years old with non-small cell lung cancer.

About this clonotype: A read error may produce the germline difference seen at one junction end. V is TRBV11-2 and J is TRBJ2-7; TRBD1 matches 7 bases. The CDR3 is 12 residues long. Germline CDR1 is SGHAT and CDR2 is FQNNGV. CDR3 nucleotides: TGTGCCAGCTGCCGGACAGGATTCGAGCAATACTTC. Encoded protein: CASCRTGFEQYF.

A remark on this clonotype: Its ends do not fully match the called genes, so a read error is possible. This rearrangement joins TRBV6-5 to TRBJ1-3, with unresolved D. Germline-derived CDR1 and CDR2 are MNHEY and SVGAGI. The CDR3 sequence is 13 residues long. As DNA, the CDR3 is TGTGCCAGCAGGCTGGGTTCTGGAAACATCATATATTTT. Translating gives CASRLGSGNIIYF.

About this clonotype: A much larger clone differs from this one at a single base, so this may be a read error. V and J are TRBV30 and TRBJ1-3; 9 nucleotides agree with TRBD1. This CDR3 has 15 amino acids. From germline, CDR1 is GTSNPN and CDR2 SVGIG (reference sequence). The DNA for the CDR3 is TGTGCCTGGAGCTGGACAGGGGCCCGCGGAAACACCACATATTTT. It is translated as CAWSWTGARGNTTYF.

On this clonotype itself: Because the CDR3 is missing its conserved closing phenylalanine or tryptophan, this is likely a read error. The rearrangement joins TRBV11-2 to TRBJ2-4; 9 positions agree with TRBD2. The CDR3 is 16 amino acids. Germline-derived CDR1 and CDR2 are SGHAT and FQNNGV. The DNA of the CDR3 is TGTGCGAGCAGCCCTCTGACTGGCGGGAGGGACAACATTCAGTACATC. As protein: CASSPLTGGRDNIQYI.

The genes are TRBV5-4 and TRBJ2-2, with D perhaps assigned TRBD1 or TRBD2 (5 bases each). The CDR3 contains 16 residues. V was shortened by 0 bases and J by 2 bases, with 11 bases between the two germline ends. Germline-derived CDR1 and CDR2 are SGHNT and YYREEE (reference sequence). The CDR3 DNA is TGTGCCAGCAGCTTGGCGGGGCATCTAAACACCGGGGAGCTGTTTTTT. Translated, it gives CASSLAGHLNTGELFF.

Concerning this clonotype itself: A read error may account for a junction end that differs from germline. The genes are TRBV11-1 and TRBJ2-5; perhaps TRBD1 as D (5 bases). This CDR3 contains 15 residues. CDR1 is SGHAT and CDR2 is FQDESV in the germline V gene (reference sequence). CDR3 residues: CASSLNAGAVETQSF. Here the CDR3 DNA reads TGTGCCAGCAGCCTTAACGCTGGGGCAGTTGAGACCCAGTCCTTC.

As regards this clonotype: The junction differs from germline at one of its ends, possibly a read error. CDR3 region: CGSSHKAYGQTSYEQYF. The CDR3 DNA follows: TGTGGCAGCAGCCATAAGGCCTATGGACAGACATCCTACGAGCAGTACTTC. The chain employs TRBV14 and TRBJ2-7; TRBD1 is a possible D gene (6 bases). The CDR3 has 17 amino acids. Germline-derived CDR1 and CDR2 are SGHDN and FVKESK.

V is TRBV7-9 and J is TRBJ1-3, with D perhaps TRBD1 (6 bases). V lost 5 bases and J 0 bases, leaving 17 bases between the germline ends. Germline values: CDR1 SEHNR, CDR2 FQNEAQ (reference sequence). The CDR3 runs to 17 residues. The CDR3 spells CASSPPGQCFSGNTIYF. As DNA, the CDR3 is TGTGCCAGCAGCCCCCCGGGACAATGTTTCTCTGGAAACACCATATATTTT.

Judged by abundance, this clonotype is medium-sized. In DNA, the CDR3 is TGTGCCAGCAGCACGGACAGTTACACTGAAGCTTTCTTT. Translating gives CASSTDSYTEAFF. The chain uses TRBV11-2 and TRBJ1-1; D is perhaps TRBD1 (6 bases). This CDR3 region has 13 residues. V lost 5 bases, J lost 3 bases, and 10 bases lay in between. CDR1 is SGHAT and CDR2 is FQNNGV in the germline V gene.

This clonotype has a handful of counts. Given a much more abundant clone one base away, this may be a read error. This rearrangement joins TRBV7-8 to TRBJ1-1; D remains unclear. The CDR3 has 13 residues. Germline loops: CDR1 SGHVS, CDR2 FQNEAQ. In DNA, the CDR3 is TGTGCCAGCAGCTTTGGGAGGAACACTGGAGCTTTCTTT. Its translation is CASSFGRNTGAFF. The full variable domain, its missing parts supplied by reference TRBV7-8 and TRBJ1-1, is GAGVSQSPRYKVAKRGQDVALRCDPISGHVSLFWYQQALGQGPEFLTYFQNEAQLDKSGLPSDRFFAERPEGSVSTLKIQRTQQEDSAVYLCASSFGRNTGAFFGQGTRLTVV.

In its sample, this clonotype was seen a few times. A read error may explain this, as a much larger clone is one base away. The chain uses TRBV20-1 and TRBJ2-5; TRBD1 agrees at 7 bases. The germline V gene has CDR1 DFQATT and CDR2 SNEGSKA (reference sequence). The CDR3 sequence is 12 residues long. The CDR3 loop is CNATTGKETQYF. CDR3 sequence (DNA): TGCAATGCCACGACAGGGAAAGAGACCCAGTACTTC.

On this clonotype itself: A much larger clone differs by one base, so this may be a read error. This chain uses TRBV2 with TRBJ2-1; no clear D. The length of the CDR3 is 15 residues. Trimming shortened V by 2 bases and J by 1 base, and 9 bases separated the two germline ends. The germline V gene has CDR1 SNHLY and CDR2 FYNNEI. In nucleotides, the CDR3 is TGTGCCAGCAGTGAATTGTATACTTCCTACAATGAGCAGTTCTTC. The encoded protein is CASSELYTSYNEQFF.

On this clonotype: This CDR3 fails to terminate in the conserved phenylalanine or tryptophan, so it likely reflects a read error. V usage is TRBV6-1 and J usage is TRBJ2-7; no clear D. The CDR3 runs to 11 residues. V dropped 6 bases and J dropped 4 bases, with 7 bases sitting between them. CDR1 is MNHNS, CDR2 SASEGT, per germline. The CDR3, as DNA: TGTGCCAGCAGGCAGTCTTACGAGCAGTACTTA. This sequence encodes CASRQSYEQYL.

This clonotype has more than one count but fewer than ten. The gene calls are TRBV11-3 and TRBJ2-3; unclear D gene. CDR3 length equals 16 residues. Trimming shortened V by 4 bases and J by 1 base, and 15 bases separated the two germline ends. Germline V gene sequence: CDR1 SGHNT, CDR2 YENEEA. This CDR3 is CASSSSRWAGTDTQYF. The CDR3 nucleotides read TGTGCCAGCAGCTCAAGCAGGTGGGCGGGCACAGATACGCAGTATTTT.

This clonotype was seen at least ten times. The gene calls are TRBV20-1 and TRBJ1-1, with 7 bases identical to TRBD1. CDR3 size: 9 residues. Germline V gene lookup returns CDR1 DFQATT and CDR2 SNEGSKA (reference sequence). The CDR3 region is CSEQGPAFF. The CDR3 nucleotides are TGCAGCGAACAGGGGCCAGCTTTCTTT.

This clonotype occurred a few times. At one end, the junction sequence differs from germline, possibly due to a read error. The genes are TRBV11-1 and TRBJ1-4; D is unresolved. Germline loops: CDR1 SGHAT, CDR2 FQDESV (reference sequence). This CDR3 has 16 amino acids. CDR3 sequence: CTSSLDYETGTEKLFF. The CDR3, as DNA: TGTACCAGCAGCTTAGATTACGAGACGGGAACCGAAAAACTGTTTTTT. Full variable domain (missing parts from reference TRBV11-1 and TRBJ1-4): EAEVAQSPRYKITEKSQAVAFWCDPISGHATLYWYRQILGQGPELLVQFQDESVVDDSQLPKDRFSAERLKGVDSTLKIQPAELGDSAMYLCTSSLDYETGTEKLFFGSGTQLSVL.

Of note for this clonotype: It is likely a read error, because the conserved phenylalanine at the end of the CDR3 is missing. The chain recombines TRBV7-9 with TRBJ2-5; 7 bases fit TRBD2. The length of the CDR3 is 18 residues. Germline assignment: CDR1 SEHNR and CDR2 FQNEAQ (reference sequence). DNA for the CDR3: TGCGCCAGCAGCTTAGGGACCAGCGGGAACTTGTACCAAGAGACCCAGTACTTG. Protein sequence: CASSLGTSGNLYQETQYL.

Comment on this clonotype: As the CDR3 is not closed by the conserved phenylalanine or tryptophan, this likely results from a read error. This chain connects TRBV6-1 to TRBJ2-7; perhaps D is TRBD1 or TRBD2 (5 bases each). The CDR3 consists of 15 residues. In germline, CDR1 is MNHNS, CDR2 SASEGT. The ends were cut back, 3 bases at V and 6 bases at J, with 18 bases in the middle. The CDR3 sequence: CASSDHRGGNSEQYL. The CDR3 DNA sequence: TGTGCCAGCAGTGACCACCGGGGCGGCAATTCCGAGCAGTACCTC.

About this clonotype: Given a much more abundant clone one base away, this may be a read error. This rearrangement joins TRBV10-1 to TRBJ2-7; D gene uncertain. Per germline, CDR1 WNHNN and CDR2 SYGVQD (reference sequence). The CDR3 sequence is 14 residues long. The CDR3, as DNA: TGCACCAGCAGTGAGGCCGGGCCGACGGGCGAGCAGTACTTC. Protein product: CTSSEAGPTGEQYF.

Worth noting for this clonotype: A much larger clone differs from this one at a single base, so this may be a read error. The chain is built from TRBV7-9 and TRBJ1-4; TRBD1 is a possible D gene (5 bases). CDR3 length: 15 amino acids. Germline V gives CDR1 SEHNR, CDR2 FQNEAQ (reference sequence). V shed 7 bases and J shed 5 bases, with 17 bases lying between them. The CDR3: CASNTPGTENEKLFF. In nucleotides, the CDR3 is TGTGCCAGCAACACACCCGGGACGGAGAATGAAAAACTGTTTTTT.

This clonotype was found once. The gene calls are TRBV6-5 and TRBJ1-3; a weak D match, TRBD1 (5 bases). The CDR3 is 14 residues long. Germline assignment: CDR1 MNHEY and CDR2 SVGAGI. Trimming pared 7 bases from V and 3 bases from J, leaving 13 bases between. CDR3 DNA: TGTGCCAGCACGAGAGGGGTATATGGAAACACCATATATTTT. Translation: CASTRGVYGNTIYF.

The rearrangement uses TRBV6-1 and TRBJ2-3; D is possibly TRBD2 (7 bases). Looked up from germline, CDR1 is MNHNS and CDR2 is SASEGT. The CDR3 consists of 17 residues. With 6 bases removed from V and 7 bases from J, the gap between germline ends came to 26 bases. Here the CDR3 DNA reads TGTGCCAGCAGGGGTGCGGGGGCCGAACCCCGACTGTATACGCAGTATTTT. Translating gives CASRGAGAEPRLYTQYF.

Regarding this clonotype: Mismatch with germline at one junction end may stem from a read error. The gene calls are TRBV6-1 and TRBJ1-5, with D possibly TRBD1 on 5 matching bases. The CDR3 totals 12 residues. In germline, CDR1 is MNHNS, CDR2 SASEGT. The CDR3 DNA reads TGTGACACCCGGGACCCTAATCAGTCCCAGCATTTT. Protein sequence: CDTRDPNQSQHF.

This CDR3 reads CAIRGQSIDTQYF. CDR3 in DNA: TGTGCTATACGCGGACAGTCCATAGATACGCAGTATTTT. V usage is TRBV10-3 and J usage is TRBJ2-3; perhaps TRBD1 as D (6 bases). There are 13 residues in the CDR3. In germline, CDR1 is ENHRY, CDR2 SYGVKD.

As concerns this clonotype: A read error may produce the germline difference seen at one junction end. The genes are TRBV6-5 and TRBJ1-5; TRBD1 matches 7 bases. This CDR3 has 14 amino acids. Germline CDR1 and CDR2: MNHEY and SVGAGI. CDR3 DNA sequence: TGTGCCCGCAGATATTGGACAGGCAATCAGCCCAAGCATTTT. It yields the protein CARRYWTGNQPKHF.

As for this clonotype: This may arise from a read error, as a much more abundant clone is one base away. The gene calls are TRBV30 and TRBJ2-1, with a tentative D call TRBD2 (5 bases). V lost 1 base, J lost 7 bases, and 14 bases lay in between. The CDR3 is made up of 14 amino acids. The germline CDR1 and CDR2 sequences are GTSNPN and SVGIG (reference sequence). The CDR3 is CAWSDGGLGNEQFF. For the CDR3, the DNA is TGTGCCTGGAGTGATGGCGGGTTGGGGAATGAGCAGTTCTTC.

This clonotype was seen once. One end of the junction is discordant with germline, which a read error may explain. CDR3 protein: CASSGRTANTGELFF. CDR3 sequence (DNA): TGTGCCAGCAGTGGACGGACAGCCAACACAGGGGAGCTGTTTTTT. The chain is built from TRBV6-1 and TRBJ2-2, with D possibly being TRBD1 (6 bases). The CDR3 is made up of 15 amino acids. Germline loops: CDR1 MNHNS, CDR2 SASEGT.

To note about this clonotype: This may come from a read error, since a much larger clone is one base off. V gene TRBV20-1 combines with J gene TRBJ2-7; D perhaps matches TRBD2 (6 bases). Germline loops: CDR1 DFQATT, CDR2 SNEGSKA (reference sequence). The V end was cut by 1 base, the J end by 6 bases, with 10 bases between. The CDR3 has 12 residues. In nucleotides, the CDR3 is TGCAGTGCTAGAGTGGACTATGTCGAGCAGTACTTC. Its protein is CSARVDYVEQYF.